This T cell receptor (beta chain) was recorded in a study of early T cells in non-severe SARS-CoV-2 infection. TCRdb reprocessed the 5' RACE reads via MiXCR and lists one record per CDR3 protein. The table lists around 40,000 distinct CDR3 sequences, roughly 5.7% of them singletons. This clonotype was observed a few times. Its antigen remains unidentified. Findings of the study overall: Anti-spike CD8 specificities were favored by VDJdb matching, whose results missed private and CD4 specificities.

This CDR3 has 12 amino acids. Trimming took off 4 bases at V and 7 bases at J, with 9 bases between the two ends. The germline V gene encodes CDR1 SGHDT and CDR2 YYEEEE. This chain joins TRBV5-6 and TRBJ2-1, with D uncertain. This receptor was taken from an adult who was a healthcare worker with PCR-confirmed SARS-CoV-2 infection or an uninfected control (not recorded which). Sequences were obtained from whole blood. CDR3 in amino acids: CASSQSENEQFF. In DNA form, the CDR3 reads TGTGCCAGCAGCCAGAGTGAGAATGAGCAGTTCTTC.